The 26 T cell receptor beta chains below come from one sample, sequenced in a study of blood T cell repertoires in COVID-19. Sequencing was performed with immunoSEQ multiplex PCR; in TCRdb, only in-frame clones are kept and a portion is missing. The sample has roughly 300,000 clones; about 83% are singletons. Sequenced input: peripheral blood. These receptors were obtained from a woman aged 45-65 years with acute or convalescent COVID-19.

The J gene is TRBJ1-1, the V gene TRBV5-1; 8 nucleotides match TRBD1. The CDR3 has 15 amino acids. J gave up 3 bases and V 2 bases, and 6 bases lay outside the gene matches. In germline, CDR1 is SGHRS, CDR2 YFSETQ. The CDR3 loop is CASSLIGQGDTEAFF. Written as DNA, the CDR3 is TGCGCCAGCAGCTTAATCGGACAGGGCGACACTGAAGCTTTCTTT. The full variable domain, its missing parts supplied by reference TRBV5-1 and TRBJ1-1, is KAGVTQTPRYLIKTRGQQVTLSCSPISGHRSVSWYQQTPGQGLQFLFEYFSETQRNKGNFPGRFSGRQFSNSRSEMNVSTLELGDSALYLCASSLIGQGDTEAFFGQGTRLTVV.

The V gene is TRBV2, the J gene TRBJ2-1; D is uncertain. Trimming took 7 bases from V and 10 from J, leaving 8 bases between them. Germline V lookup: CDR1 SNHLY, CDR2 FYNNEI. This CDR3 has 10 amino acids. CDR3 protein: CASMVLEQFF. The CDR3 DNA sequence: TGTGCCAGCATGGTACTAGAGCAGTTCTTC. The full variable domain, with the rest looked up from reference TRBV2 and TRBJ2-1, is EPEVTQTPSHQVTQMGQEVILRCVPISNHLYFYWYRQILGQKVEFLVSFYNNEISEKSEIFDDQFSVERPDGSNFTLKIRSTKLEDSAMYFCASMVLEQFFGPGTRLTVL.

This rearrangement joins TRBV18 to TRBJ2-7; 11 bases are shared with TRBD2. CDR1 KGHSH and CDR2 LQKENI come from the germline V gene. V dropped 3 bases and J dropped 5; count of bases not matched to a gene: 6. This CDR3 comprises 15 residues. CDR3 protein: CASSPGTSGSNEQYF. The CDR3 DNA is TGTGCCAGCTCACCTGGCACTAGCGGGAGCAACGAGCAGTACTTC.

V and J are TRBV11-3 and TRBJ2-1, with TRBD2 as a possible D gene (6 bases). This CDR3 contains 15 residues. The V and J ends lost 1 base and 7 bases respectively, with 14 bases between them. Germline-derived CDR1 and CDR2 are SGHNT and YENEEA. Here the CDR3 reads CASSLGIAANNEQFF. The CDR3 DNA reads TGTGCCAGCAGCTTAGGAATAGCGGCAAATAATGAGCAGTTCTTC.

The chain couples TRBV19 to TRBJ1-4, with TRBD1 matching 9 bases. Germline V gene lookup returns CDR1 LNHDA and CDR2 SQIVND (reference sequence). V dropped 4 bases and J dropped 8; count of bases not matched to a gene: 5. The CDR3 extends over 14 amino acids. CDR3 residues: CASSTGQGVEKLFF. The CDR3 coding sequence is TGTGCCAGTAGTACGGGACAGGGAGTCGAAAAACTGTTTTTT.

This clone came up many times. This chain uses TRBV7-9 with TRBJ2-2, with 7 nucleotides matching TRBD1. This CDR3 is built from 16 residues. The germline V gene has CDR1 SEHNR and CDR2 FQNEAQ (reference sequence). With 3 bases clipped from V and 6 bases from J, the junction kept 10 bases outside the gene matches. The CDR3 loop reads CASSFLSGGFPGELFF. For the CDR3, the DNA is TGTGCCAGCAGCTTTTTGTCAGGGGGTTTCCCCGGGGAGCTGTTTTTT.

This chain joins TRBV5-1 and TRBJ2-3; 11 bases are a match to TRBD1. Germline assignment: CDR1 SGHRS and CDR2 YFSETQ. The ends lost 4 bases at V and 2 bases at J; junction bases unmatched: 6. This CDR3 is built from 16 residues. This chain's CDR3 is CASSSWTGGYTDTQYF. The CDR3 DNA reads as TGCGCCAGCAGCAGCTGGACAGGGGGCTACACAGATACGCAGTATTTT.

The CDR3 loop reads CASSFGGGSSGNTIYF. DNA for the CDR3: TGCGCCAGCAGCTTTGGCGGAGGCAGCTCTGGAAACACCATATATTTT. The chain links TRBV5-1 to TRBJ1-3; D remains ambiguous. This CDR3 has 16 amino acids. V lost 2 bases to trimming and J lost 0 bases, with 12 bases between them. From germline, CDR1 is SGHRS and CDR2 YFSETQ. Together with reference TRBV5-1 and TRBJ1-3, the CDR3 gives the full variable domain: KAGVTQTPRYLIKTRGQQVTLSCSPISGHRSVSWYQQTPGQGLQFLFEYFSETQRNKGNFPGRFSGRQFSNSRSEMNVSTLELGDSALYLCASSFGGGSSGNTIYFGEGSWLTVV.

The rearrangement links TRBV10-1 to TRBJ2-5, with D maybe TRBD1 (7 bases). The germline CDR1 and CDR2 sequences are WNHNN and SYGVQD (reference sequence). The CDR3 has 13 residues. The V end lost 10 bases, the J end lost 1 base, and 13 bases lay between the germline ends. CDR3 nucleotide sequence: TGCGCCACATCCAGGGGGGTCCAAGAGACCCAGTACTTC. It codes for CATSRGVQETQYF.

J is TRBJ1-5 and V is TRBV14; unclear D gene. This CDR3 has 15 amino acids. V lost 1 base and J 7 bases, leaving 14 bases between the germline ends. Germline CDR1 SGHDN, CDR2 FVKESK. The CDR3 DNA is TGTGCCAGCAGCCAAGTTGTTGGCGGGAAGCAGCCCCAGCATTTT. Amino acids: CASSQVVGGKQPQHF.

This clone occurred a few times. V and J are TRBV6-6 and TRBJ2-5; D is possibly TRBD1 (5 bases). The germline gives CDR1 MNHNY, CDR2 SVGAGI (reference sequence). V was trimmed by 4 bases and J by 4 bases, leaving 10 bases between them. This CDR3 is built from 13 residues. This CDR3 reads CASSSQQGETQYF. The CDR3 DNA reads TGTGCCAGCAGTTCCCAGCAGGGAGAGACCCAGTACTTC.

The chain uses TRBV3-1 (or the pseudogene TRBV3-2) and TRBJ2-1, with 10 bases matching TRBD1. V gave up 6 bases and J gave up 9 bases; unmatched junction bases: 11. In germline, CDR1 is LGHDT, CDR2 YNNKEL (reference sequence). The length of the CDR3 is 15 residues. Here the CDR3 DNA reads TGTGCCAGCAGACTTATGGGGACAGGGGAGGGTGAGCAGTTCTTC. Translated, it gives CASRLMGTGEGEQFF.

The chain links TRBV7-2 to TRBJ2-3; D gene ambiguous. The CDR3 has 13 residues. Trimming pared 1 base from V and 6 bases from J, leaving 8 bases between. Germline-derived CDR1 and CDR2 are SGHTA and FQGNSA. DNA of the CDR3: TGTGCCAGCAGCTTAGACGGGTCTGATACGCAGTATTTT. It specifies CASSLDGSDTQYF.

The CDR3, as DNA: TGTGCCAGCAGTCTGACAGCCACCTATGGCTACACCTTC. This encodes CASSLTATYGYTF. The chain uses TRBV6-6 and TRBJ1-2; weak D call: TRBD1 (5 bases). The CDR3 sequence is 13 residues long. CDR1 is MNHNY and CDR2 is SVGAGI in the germline V gene (reference sequence). Trimming pared 5 bases from V and 4 bases from J, leaving 11 bases between.

The gene calls are TRBV11-2 and TRBJ2-1; 10 bases map to TRBD1. Germline CDR1 reads SGHAT; CDR2 reads FQNNGV. V lost 3 bases to trimming and J lost 4 bases; unmatched junction nucleotides: 3. The CDR3 has 15 amino acids. The CDR3 is CASSFGQGVYNEQFF. The CDR3 nucleotides read TGTGCCAGCAGCTTTGGACAGGGGGTTTACAATGAGCAGTTCTTC.

This chain joins TRBV5-1 and TRBJ1-5; D remains unclear. The germline V gene encodes CDR1 SGHRS and CDR2 YFSETQ. Trimming pared 1 base from V and 2 bases from J, leaving 10 bases between. The CDR3 sequence is 15 residues long. The CDR3 region is CASSLLGGGNQPQHF. The CDR3 coding sequence is TGCGCCAGCAGCTTGCTGGGCGGGGGCAATCAGCCCCAGCATTTT. Drawing the rest from reference TRBV5-1 and TRBJ1-5, the complete variable domain is KAGVTQTPRYLIKTRGQQVTLSCSPISGHRSVSWYQQTPGQGLQFLFEYFSETQRNKGNFPGRFSGRQFSNSRSEMNVSTLELGDSALYLCASSLLGGGNQPQHFGDGTRLSIL.

The chain uses TRBV2 and TRBJ1-2, with no clear D. Germline CDR1 is SNHLY and CDR2 is FYNNEI. The CDR3 loop spans 15 amino acids. Trimming took 8 bases from V and 0 from J, leaving 16 bases between them. The CDR3, as DNA: TGTGCCAGCCTCGGAGGGCAGGAGGCTAACTATGGCTACACCTTC. This gives the protein CASLGGQEANYGYTF.

The rearrangement uses TRBV6-5 and TRBJ2-1; D gene ambiguous. The V gene's germline CDR1 is MNHEY and CDR2 SVGAGI. The CDR3 extends over 14 amino acids. The ends were cut back, 2 bases at V and 2 bases at J, with 7 bases in the middle. CDR3 amino acids: CASSYTQTYNEQFF. As DNA, the CDR3 is TGTGCCAGCAGTTACACACAGACCTACAATGAGCAGTTCTTC.

The J gene is TRBJ2-1, the V gene TRBV9; TRBD2 is a possible D gene (6 bases). This CDR3 is built from 13 residues. V was trimmed by 3 bases and J by 7 bases, leaving 11 bases between them. The germline gives CDR1 SGDLS, CDR2 YYNGEE. DNA of the CDR3: TGTGCCAGCAGCGGGAGGGCTTGGAATGAGCAGTTCTTC. It yields the protein CASSGRAWNEQFF. Full variable domain (outside the CDR3, taken from reference TRBV9 and TRBJ2-1): DSGVTQTPKHLITATGQRVTLRCSPRSGDLSVYWYQQSLDQGLQFLIQYYNGEERAKGNILERFSAQQFPDLHSELNLSSLELGDSALYFCASSGRAWNEQFFGPGTRLTVL.

The chain uses TRBV7-9 and TRBJ2-4; 7 positions match TRBD2. Germline values: CDR1 SEHNR, CDR2 FQNEAQ (reference sequence). The CDR3 spans 16 residues. Losses at the gene ends were 5 bases for V and 0 bases for J; bases not matched to a gene: 7. DNA of the CDR3: TGTGCCAGCAGCACGGCGGGGGTCCTAGCCAAAAACATTCAGTACTTC. This translates into CASSTAGVLAKNIQYF.

The chain has TRBV2 and TRBJ2-1; TRBD2 matches at 12 bases. The CDR3 runs to 14 residues. Per germline, CDR1 SNHLY and CDR2 FYNNEI. V dropped 6 bases and J dropped 6; count of bases not matched to a gene: 3. For the CDR3, the DNA is TGTGCCAGCAGACGACTAGCGGGAGTCAATGAGCAGTTCTTC. Translating it yields CASRRLAGVNEQFF.

This chain joins TRBV19 and TRBJ1-2; 7 bases agree with TRBD1. With 7 bases clipped from V and 1 base from J, the junction kept 9 bases outside the gene matches. The CDR3 is 15 residues long. From germline, CDR1 is LNHDA and CDR2 SQIVND (reference sequence). CDR3 region: CASNTETGINYGYTF. CDR3 nucleotides: TGTGCCAGTAACACAGAGACAGGGATTAACTATGGCTACACCTTC.

The chain uses TRBV3-1 (or the pseudogene TRBV3-2) and TRBJ1-5; D is unclear. CDR3 length: 15 residues. V was pared by 0 bases and J by 0 bases, with 6 bases between. Per germline, CDR1 LGHDT and CDR2 YNNKEL (reference sequence). The CDR3 DNA sequence: TGTGCCAGCAGCCAAGATCACAGTAGCAATCAGCCCCAGCATTTT. Translation: CASSQDHSSNQPQHF.

The chain combines TRBV5-1 with TRBJ2-7; 9 nucleotides align to TRBD1. J lost 4 bases, V lost 4 bases, and 3 bases had no gene match. Germline lookup yields CDR1 SGHRS and CDR2 YFSETQ. CDR3 length: 13 amino acids. The CDR3 region is CASSLQGAYEQYF. Here the CDR3 DNA reads TGCGCCAGCAGCCTACAGGGGGCTTACGAGCAGTACTTC.

J is TRBJ2-5 and V is TRBV20-1, with TRBD2 identical over 8 bases. V lost 3 bases to trimming and J lost 3 bases; unmatched junction nucleotides: 12. CDR1 is DFQATT and CDR2 is SNEGSKA in the germline V gene (reference sequence). The CDR3 runs 16 residues. CDR3 residues: CSASRAVTGGKETQYF. DNA of the CDR3: TGCAGTGCTAGTCGGGCGGTGACGGGGGGGAAAGAGACCCAGTACTTC.

V gene TRBV14 combines with J gene TRBJ2-1, with 7 bases fitting TRBD2. The junction had 27 bases not matched to a gene; V was cut back by 4 bases and J by 6 bases. The CDR3 runs to 21 residues. Germline CDR1 SGHDN, CDR2 FVKESK. This chain's CDR3 is CASSPTRRASGLSSRSNEQFF. The CDR3 DNA reads as TGTGCCAGCAGCCCTACCCGGAGGGCTAGCGGACTTAGCTCCCGTTCCAATGAGCAGTTCTTC. Looking up the rest from reference TRBV14 and TRBJ2-1 gives the full variable domain: EAGVTQFPSHSVIEKGQTVTLRCDPISGHDNLYWYRRVMGKEIKFLLHFVKESKQDESGMPNNRFLAERTGGTYSTLKVQPAELEDSGVYFCASSPTRRASGLSSRSNEQFFGPGTRLTVL.